These T cell receptor beta chains were read from a single sample in a study of blood T cell repertoires in COVID-19. Clones were read by immunoSEQ multiplex PCR, and TCRdb kept only the in-frame ones, dropping some. The sample holds about 210,000 clones, 81% seen once. The specimen was PBMCs or T cells enriched from blood (not recorded which). Receptors originate from a woman aged 50 to 60 with acute COVID-19. Each CDR3 is given without its conserved first and last residue. Each record gives: J gene, D gene, V gene, CDR3 protein. A D gene is named only where the DNA matches it firmly.

TRBJ2-6	NA	TRBV30	AWGNSGANVLT
TRBJ1-2	NA	TRBV6-6	ASSYSRDTVHYGYT
TRBJ2-7	NA	TRBV3-1/TRBV3-2	ASSQDRRYEQY
TRBJ2-1	NA	TRBV28	ASSFMRNEQF
TRBJ2-7	NA	TRBV2	ASSDRGDYEQY
TRBJ1-1	NA	TRBV4-3	ASSQETGTEAF
TRBJ2-1	TRBD2	TRBV18	ASSPGVAGERYNEQF
TRBJ2-5	NA	TRBV28	ASSLSGSQETQY
TRBJ2-3	NA	TRBV24-1	ATSGSRVPDTQY
TRBJ2-1	TRBD1	TRBV7-2	ASSLSGGAPNEQF
TRBJ2-7	TRBD2	TRBV6-5	ASSPRAGLAYEQY
TRBJ2-7	NA	TRBV30	AWSRGRTYEQY
TRBJ2-7	TRBD2	TRBV5-5	ASSSVAGGPGEQY
TRBJ1-4	TRBD1	TRBV7-6	ASSSSGQGSEKLF
TRBJ1-6	TRBD1	TRBV18	ASSPDRGSNSPLH
TRBJ1-3	NA	TRBV30	AWRSTGRSSGNTIY